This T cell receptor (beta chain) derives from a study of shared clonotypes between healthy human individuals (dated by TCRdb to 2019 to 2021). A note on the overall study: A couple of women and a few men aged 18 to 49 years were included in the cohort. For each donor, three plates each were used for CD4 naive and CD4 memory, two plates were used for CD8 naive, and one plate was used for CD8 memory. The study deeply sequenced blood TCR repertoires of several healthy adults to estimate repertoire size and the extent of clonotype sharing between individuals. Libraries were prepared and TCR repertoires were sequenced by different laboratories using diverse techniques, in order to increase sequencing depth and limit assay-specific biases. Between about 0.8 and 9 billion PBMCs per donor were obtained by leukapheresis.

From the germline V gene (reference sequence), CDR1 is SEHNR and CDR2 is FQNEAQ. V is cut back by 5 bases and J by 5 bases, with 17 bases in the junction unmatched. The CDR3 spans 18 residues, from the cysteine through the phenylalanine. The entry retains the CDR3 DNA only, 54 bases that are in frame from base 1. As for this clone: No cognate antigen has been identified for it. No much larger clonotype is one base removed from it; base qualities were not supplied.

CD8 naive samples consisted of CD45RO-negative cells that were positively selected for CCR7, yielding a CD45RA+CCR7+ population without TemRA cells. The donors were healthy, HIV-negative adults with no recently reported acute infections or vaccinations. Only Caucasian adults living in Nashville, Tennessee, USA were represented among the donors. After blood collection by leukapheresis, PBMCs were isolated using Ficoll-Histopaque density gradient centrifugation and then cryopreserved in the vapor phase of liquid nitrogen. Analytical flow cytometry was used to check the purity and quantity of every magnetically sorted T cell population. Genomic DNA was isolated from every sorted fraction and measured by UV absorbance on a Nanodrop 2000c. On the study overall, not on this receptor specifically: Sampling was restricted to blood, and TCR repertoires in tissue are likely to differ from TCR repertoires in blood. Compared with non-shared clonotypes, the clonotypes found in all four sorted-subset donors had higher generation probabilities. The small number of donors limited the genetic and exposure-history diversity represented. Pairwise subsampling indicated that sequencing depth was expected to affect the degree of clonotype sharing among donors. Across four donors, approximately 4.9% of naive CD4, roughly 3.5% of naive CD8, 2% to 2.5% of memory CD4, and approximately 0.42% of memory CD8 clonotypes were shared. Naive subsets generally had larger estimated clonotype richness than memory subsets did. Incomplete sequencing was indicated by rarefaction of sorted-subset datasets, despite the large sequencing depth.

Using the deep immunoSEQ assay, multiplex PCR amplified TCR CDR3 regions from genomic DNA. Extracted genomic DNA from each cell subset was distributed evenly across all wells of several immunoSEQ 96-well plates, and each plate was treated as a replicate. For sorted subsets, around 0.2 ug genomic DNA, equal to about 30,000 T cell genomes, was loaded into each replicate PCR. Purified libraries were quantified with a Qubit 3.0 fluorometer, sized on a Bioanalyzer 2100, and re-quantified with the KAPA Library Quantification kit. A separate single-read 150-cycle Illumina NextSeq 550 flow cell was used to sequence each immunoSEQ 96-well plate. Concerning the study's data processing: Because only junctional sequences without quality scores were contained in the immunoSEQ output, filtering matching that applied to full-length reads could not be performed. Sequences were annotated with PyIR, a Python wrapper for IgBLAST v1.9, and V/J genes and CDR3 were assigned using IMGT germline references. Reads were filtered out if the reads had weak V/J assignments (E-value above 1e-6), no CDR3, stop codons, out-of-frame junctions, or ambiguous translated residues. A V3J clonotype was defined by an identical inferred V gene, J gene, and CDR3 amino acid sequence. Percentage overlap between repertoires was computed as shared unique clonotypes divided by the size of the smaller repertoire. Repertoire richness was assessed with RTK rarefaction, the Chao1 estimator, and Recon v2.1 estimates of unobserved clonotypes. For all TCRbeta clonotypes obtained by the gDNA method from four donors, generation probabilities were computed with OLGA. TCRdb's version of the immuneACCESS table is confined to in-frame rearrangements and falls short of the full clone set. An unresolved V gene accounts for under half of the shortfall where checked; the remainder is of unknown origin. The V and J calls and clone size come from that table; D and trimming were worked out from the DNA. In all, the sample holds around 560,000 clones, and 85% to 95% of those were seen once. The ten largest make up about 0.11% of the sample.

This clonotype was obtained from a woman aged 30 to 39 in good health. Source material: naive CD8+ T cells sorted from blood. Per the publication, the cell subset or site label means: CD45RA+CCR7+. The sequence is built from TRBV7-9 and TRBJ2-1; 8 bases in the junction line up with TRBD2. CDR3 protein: CASSPDPRTSIFHNEQFF. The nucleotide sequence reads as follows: TGTGCCAGCAGCCCCGACCCTAGGACTAGCATATTCCACAATGAGCAGTTCTTC. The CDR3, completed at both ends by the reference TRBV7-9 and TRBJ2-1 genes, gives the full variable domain DTGVSQNPRHKITKRGQNVTFRCDPISEHNRLYWYRQTLGQGPEFLTYFQNEAQLEKSRLLSDRFSAERPKGSFSTLEIQRTEQGDSAMYLCASSPDPRTSIFHNEQFFGPGTRLTVL.